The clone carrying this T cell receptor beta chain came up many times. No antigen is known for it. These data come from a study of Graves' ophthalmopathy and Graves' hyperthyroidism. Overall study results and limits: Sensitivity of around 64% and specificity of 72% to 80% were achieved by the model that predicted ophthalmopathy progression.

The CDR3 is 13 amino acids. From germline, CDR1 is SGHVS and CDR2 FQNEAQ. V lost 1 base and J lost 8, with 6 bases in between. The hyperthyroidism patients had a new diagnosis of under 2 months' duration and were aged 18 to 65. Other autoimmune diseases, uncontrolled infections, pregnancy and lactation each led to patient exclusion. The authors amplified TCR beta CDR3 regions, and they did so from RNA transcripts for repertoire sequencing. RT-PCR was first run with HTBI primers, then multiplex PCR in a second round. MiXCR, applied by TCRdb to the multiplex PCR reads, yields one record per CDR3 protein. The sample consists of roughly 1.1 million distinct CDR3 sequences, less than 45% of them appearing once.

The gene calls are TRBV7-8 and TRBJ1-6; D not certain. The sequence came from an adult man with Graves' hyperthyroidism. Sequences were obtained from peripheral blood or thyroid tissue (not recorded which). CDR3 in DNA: TGTGCCAGCAGCTTAGAGTTGGATTCACCCCTCCACTTT. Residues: CASSLELDSPLHF.